This T cell receptor beta chain emerged from a study of identical twins. This CDR3 has 14 amino acids. Trimming took off 6 bases at V and 5 bases at J, with 16 bases between the two ends. Every donor was a healthy Caucasian. As for this clonotype: Its antigen is unidentified.

MiXCR was run by TCRdb on the 5' RACE reads, yielding one entry per CDR3 protein. The sample includes under 350,000 distinct CDR3 sequences, roughly 10% of them seen just once. The study, taken as a whole, reports: With abundant cord blood beta clonotypes, insertions were fewer; memory repertoires showed no such pattern. The study reached conclusions through statistical analysis that was cross-sectional, not following the same donors. Researchers caution that invariant MAIT and iNKT cells could partly confound zero-insertion analyses.

The sample also formed part of further work on yellow fever vaccine responses in identical twins.

V and J are TRBV12-3 or TRBV12-4 and TRBJ2-5, with D perhaps TRBD2 (6 bases). The source material was CD8+ T cells sorted from blood. This clonotype was sampled from a woman in her late teens or twenties in good health. The CDR3 DNA is TGTGCCAGCAGGGAGGAGGGCCTCGAGGAGACCCAGTACTTC. Translating gives CASREEGLEETQYF.